Shown below are 9 T cell receptor beta chains from a single sample sequenced in a study of shared T cell receptors in the human thymus (dated by TCRdb to the early 2020s). Library creation used the immunoSEQ multiplex PCR assay. As stored in TCRdb, this immuneACCESS dataset retains in-frame rearrangements with V and J assigned. A fraction of the clones does not appear; measured against another copy, unresolved V genes explain less than half of the discrepancy, and the remainder lacks a known reason. Within this sample are about 660,000 clones, with roughly 88% of them counted one time only. The ten largest clones represent about 0.01% of the sample. The same sample was also studied in work on human thymus T cells.

The sequencing input was thymocytes. These receptors were taken from a boy under three years old with a congenital heart defect. Donor details come from another sample of the same person, matched by shared clones.

This clone was seen only a few times. The chain carries TRBV11-2 and TRBJ2-7; 12 bases are shared with TRBD2. V shed 5 bases, J shed 8 bases, and the junction held 16 bases outside the gene matches. Germline assignment: CDR1 SGHAT and CDR2 FQNNGV. The CDR3 sequence is 17 residues long. CDR3 sequence (DNA): TGTGCCAGCAGCGCCCGACTAGCGGGAGATGTAATGAGGAAGCAGTACTTC. Translating gives CASSARLAGDVMRKQYF.

The chain has TRBV4-3 and TRBJ2-7; D ambiguous. The length of the CDR3 is 15 residues. The germline V gene encodes CDR1 LGHNA and CDR2 YSLEER. V was cut by 4 bases and J by 0 bases, with 13 bases left in between. The CDR3 nucleotides read TGCGCCAGCAGCCCAGCCTGGCGGAGCTCCTACGAGCAGTACTTC. Translation gives CASSPAWRSSYEQYF.

Only one count was recorded for this clone. Within the sample, other DNA sequences also encode this same CDR3. The gene calls are TRBV6-5 and TRBJ2-7; 12 bases match TRBD2. Trimming removed 5 bases from V and 1 base from J; junction bases left unmatched: 3. Germline V gives CDR1 MNHEY, CDR2 SVGAGI. The CDR3 length is 15 residues. This CDR3 is CASSPLAGGSYEQYF. CDR3 sequence (DNA): TGTGCCAGCAGTCCACTAGCGGGGGGATCCTACGAGCAGTACTTC.

V is TRBV7-8 and J is TRBJ2-7, with TRBD2 identical over 12 bases. V trimming: 5 bases; J trimming: 2 bases; junction bases outside the gene matches: 10. The CDR3 totals 17 residues. The germline gives CDR1 SGHVS, CDR2 FQNEAQ. The CDR3 protein is CASSLELTSGSAYEQYF. The CDR3 nucleotides are TGTGCCAGCAGCCTCGAACTGACTAGCGGGAGTGCCTACGAGCAGTACTTC.

The chain employs TRBV5-5 and TRBJ1-1; 7 bases line up with TRBD1. V shed 4 bases and J 1 base; nucleotides not matched to a gene: 10. CDR3 size: 16 residues. Germline V gene data show CDR1 as SGHKS and CDR2 as YYEKEE (reference sequence). The CDR3 sequence is CASSQGQRGQNTEAFF. The CDR3 bases are TGTGCCAGCAGCCAGGGACAGCGAGGGCAGAACACTGAAGCTTTCTTT.

Written as DNA, the CDR3 is TGTGCCAGCGGCGGGGGGCGCTCCTACAATGAGCAGTTCTTC. Encoded protein: CASGGGRSYNEQFF. J is TRBJ2-1 and V is TRBV28; 8 nucleotides line up with TRBD2. Trimming at V came to 8 bases and at J to 0 bases, leaving 3 bases not matched to a gene. CDR1 is MDHEN and CDR2 is SYDVKM in the germline V gene. The CDR3 length is 14 residues.

This clone came up once. The chain joins TRBV19 to TRBJ1-1, with 8 bases aligning to TRBD1. Trimming cost V 7 bases and J 4 bases; bases outside gene matches: 14. Germline V gene data show CDR1 as LNHDA and CDR2 as SQIVND (reference sequence). The CDR3 consists of 16 residues. Here the CDR3 reads CASTHRRVRGLTEAFF. The DNA for the CDR3 is TGTGCCAGTACCCACCGGCGGGTCAGGGGGCTCACTGAAGCTTTCTTT.

This CDR3 reads CASGGSGRYRFF. CDR3 in DNA: TGTGCCAGCGGGGGTAGCGGGAGGTATCGGTTCTTC. The chain uses TRBV6-5 and TRBJ2-1; TRBD2 agrees at 10 bases. The V and J ends lost 8 bases and 15 bases, in that order; junction bases with no gene match: 10. CDR3 length equals 12 residues. The germline CDR1 and CDR2 sequences are MNHEY and SVGAGI.

The chain links TRBV19 to TRBJ2-5, with TRBD2 matching 7 bases. The V gene end was trimmed by 1 base and the J gene end by 5 bases; junction bases not matched to a gene: 10. The CDR3 has 16 residues. CDR1 and CDR2 (germline): LNHDA, SQIVND (reference sequence). The DNA of the CDR3 is TGTGCCAGTAGTATAGTGGCAGGGAGGGATAGGGAGACCCAGTACTTC. It translates to CASSIVAGRDRETQYF.